This TCR beta chain was recovered during a study of shared clonotypes between healthy human individuals. Study-level findings and limits: Among donors, sharing of clonotypes was expected to be affected by sequencing depth. Sampling involved blood alone; tissue repertoires likely differ.

A single count supports this clone. Its antigen remains unknown. Sequencing was performed with immunoSEQ multiplex PCR; in TCRdb, only in-frame clones are kept and a portion is missing. The table has around 500,000 clones, approximately 79% seen once. This TCR derives from a middle-aged woman in good health. Some clones in this sample may be carry-over from other donors' samples. Specimen: PBMCs.

CDR3 coding DNA: TGTGCCAGTAGTAAACCCCCGGGACAGGGGGCCGGGGAGCTGTTTTTT. Protein sequence: CASSKPPGQGAGELFF. The chain recombines TRBV19 with TRBJ2-2; 11 nucleotides align to TRBD1. From germline, CDR1 is LNHDA and CDR2 SQIVND (reference sequence). J was trimmed by 6 bases and V by 4 bases; bases with no gene match: 7. This CDR3 spans 16 amino acids.